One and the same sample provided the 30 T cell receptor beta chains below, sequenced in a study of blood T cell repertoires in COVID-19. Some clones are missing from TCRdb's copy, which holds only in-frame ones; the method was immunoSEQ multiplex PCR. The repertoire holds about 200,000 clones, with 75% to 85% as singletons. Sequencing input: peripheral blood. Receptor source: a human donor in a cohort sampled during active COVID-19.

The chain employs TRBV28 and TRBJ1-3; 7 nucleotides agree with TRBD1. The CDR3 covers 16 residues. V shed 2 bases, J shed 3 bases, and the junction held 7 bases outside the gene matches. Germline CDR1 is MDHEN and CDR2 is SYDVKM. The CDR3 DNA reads TGTGCCAGCAGTTTAATTATAGGGACAGTTGGAAACACCATATATTTT. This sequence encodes CASSLIIGTVGNTIYF.

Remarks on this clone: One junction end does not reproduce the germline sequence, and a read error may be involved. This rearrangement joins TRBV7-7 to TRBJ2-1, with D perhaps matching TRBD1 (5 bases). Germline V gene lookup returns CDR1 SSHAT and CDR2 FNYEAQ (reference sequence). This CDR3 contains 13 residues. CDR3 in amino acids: CASSLAKGDNQFF. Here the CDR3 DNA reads TGTGCTAGCAGCTTAGCCAAAGGGGATAATCAGTTCTTC.

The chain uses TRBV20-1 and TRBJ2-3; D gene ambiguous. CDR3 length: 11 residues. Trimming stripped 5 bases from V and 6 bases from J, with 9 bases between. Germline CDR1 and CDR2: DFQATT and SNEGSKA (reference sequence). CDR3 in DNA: TGCAGTGCTCGACACGTGGATACGCAGTATTTT. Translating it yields CSARHVDTQYF.

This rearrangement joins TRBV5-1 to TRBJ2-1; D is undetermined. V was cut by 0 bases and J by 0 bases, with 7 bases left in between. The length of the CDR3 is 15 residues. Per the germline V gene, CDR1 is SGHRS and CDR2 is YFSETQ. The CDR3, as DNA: TGCGCCAGCAGCTTGGTTCCCGGCTCCTACAATGAGCAGTTCTTC. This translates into CASSLVPGSYNEQFF.

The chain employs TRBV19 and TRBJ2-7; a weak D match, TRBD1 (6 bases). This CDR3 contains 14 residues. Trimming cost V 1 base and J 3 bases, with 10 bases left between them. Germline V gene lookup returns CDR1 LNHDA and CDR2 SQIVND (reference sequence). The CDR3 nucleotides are TGTGCCAGTAGTATAGCGGCCAGGGGCTACGAGCAGTACTTC. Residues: CASSIAARGYEQYF.

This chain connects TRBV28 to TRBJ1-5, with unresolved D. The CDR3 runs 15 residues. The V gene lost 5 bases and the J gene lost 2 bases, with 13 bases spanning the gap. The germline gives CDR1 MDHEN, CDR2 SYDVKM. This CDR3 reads CASSLEREGNQPQHF. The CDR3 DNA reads TGTGCCAGCAGTCTCGAGAGGGAGGGCAATCAGCCCCAGCATTTT.

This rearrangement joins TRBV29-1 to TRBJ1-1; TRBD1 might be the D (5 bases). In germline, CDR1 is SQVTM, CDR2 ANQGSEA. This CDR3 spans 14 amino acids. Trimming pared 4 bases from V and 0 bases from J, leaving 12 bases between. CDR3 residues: CSVGARQMNTEAFF. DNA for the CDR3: TGCAGCGTTGGGGCTCGACAGATGAACACTGAAGCTTTCTTT.

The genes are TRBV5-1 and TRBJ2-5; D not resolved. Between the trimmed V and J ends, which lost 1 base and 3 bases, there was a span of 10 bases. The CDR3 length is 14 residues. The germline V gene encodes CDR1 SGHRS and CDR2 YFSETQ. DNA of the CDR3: TGCGCCAGCAGCTTGATGACGGCGGAAGAGACCCAGTACTTC. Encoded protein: CASSLMTAEETQYF.

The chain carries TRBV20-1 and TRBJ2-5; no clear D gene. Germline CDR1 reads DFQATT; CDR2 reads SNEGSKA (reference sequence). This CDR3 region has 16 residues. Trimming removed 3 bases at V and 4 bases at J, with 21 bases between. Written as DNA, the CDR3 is TGCAGTGCTAGTCCCCTGCCCCTAGATTCGGCAGAGACCCAGTACTTC. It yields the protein CSASPLPLDSAETQYF.

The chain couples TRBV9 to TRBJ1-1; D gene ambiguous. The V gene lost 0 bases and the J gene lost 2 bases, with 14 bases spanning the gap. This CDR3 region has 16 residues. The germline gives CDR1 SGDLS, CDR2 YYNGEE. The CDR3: CASSVVRHPDNTEAFF. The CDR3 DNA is TGTGCCAGCAGCGTAGTCCGACACCCAGATAACACTGAAGCTTTCTTT.

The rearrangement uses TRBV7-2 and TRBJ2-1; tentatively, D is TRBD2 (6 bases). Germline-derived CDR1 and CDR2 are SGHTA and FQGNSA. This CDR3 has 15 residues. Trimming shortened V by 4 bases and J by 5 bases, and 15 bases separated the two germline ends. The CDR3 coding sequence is TGTGCCAGCAGCTGGACGGGACTCCTCAACAATGAGCAGTTCTTC. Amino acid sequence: CASSWTGLLNNEQFF.

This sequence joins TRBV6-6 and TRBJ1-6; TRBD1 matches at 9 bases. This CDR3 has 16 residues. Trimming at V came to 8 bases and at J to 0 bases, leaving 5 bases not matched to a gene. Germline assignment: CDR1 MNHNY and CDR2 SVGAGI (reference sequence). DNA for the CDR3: TGTGCCAGCCACTCGACAGGGGGCTCCTATAATTCACCCCTCCACTTT. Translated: CASHSTGGSYNSPLHF.

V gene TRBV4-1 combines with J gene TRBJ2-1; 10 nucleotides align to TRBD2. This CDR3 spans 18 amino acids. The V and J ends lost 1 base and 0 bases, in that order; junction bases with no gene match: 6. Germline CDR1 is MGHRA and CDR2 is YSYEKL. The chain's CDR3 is CASSQGSGRISSYNEQFF. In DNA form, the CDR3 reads TGCGCCAGCAGCCAAGGTAGCGGGAGGATTAGCTCCTACAATGAGCAGTTCTTC.

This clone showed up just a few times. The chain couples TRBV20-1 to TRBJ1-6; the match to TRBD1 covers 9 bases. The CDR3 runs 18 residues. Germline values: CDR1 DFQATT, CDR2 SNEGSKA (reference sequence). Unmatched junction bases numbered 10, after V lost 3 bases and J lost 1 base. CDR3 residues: CSASTGQGDRSYNSPLHF. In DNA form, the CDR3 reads TGCAGTGCTAGTACGGGACAGGGAGATAGATCCTATAATTCACCCCTCCACTTT.

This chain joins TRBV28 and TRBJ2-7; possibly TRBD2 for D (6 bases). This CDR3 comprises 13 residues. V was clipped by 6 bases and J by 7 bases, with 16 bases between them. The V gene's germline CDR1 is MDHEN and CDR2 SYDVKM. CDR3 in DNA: TGTGCCAGCAGAGGGACTCCTGATTTGGAGCAGTACTTC. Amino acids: CASRGTPDLEQYF.

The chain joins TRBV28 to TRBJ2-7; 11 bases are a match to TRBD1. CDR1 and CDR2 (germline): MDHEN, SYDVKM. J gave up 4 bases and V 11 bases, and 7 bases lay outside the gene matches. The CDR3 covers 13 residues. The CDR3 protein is CASTGTGGYEQYF. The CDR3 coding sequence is TGTGCCTCTACCGGGACAGGGGGTTACGAGCAGTACTTC. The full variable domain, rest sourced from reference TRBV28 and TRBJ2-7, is DVKVTQSSRYLVKRTGEKVFLECVQDMDHENMFWYRQDPGLGLRLIYFSYDVKMKEKGDIPEGYSVSREKKERFSLILESASTNQTSMYLCASTGTGGYEQYFGPGTRLTVT.

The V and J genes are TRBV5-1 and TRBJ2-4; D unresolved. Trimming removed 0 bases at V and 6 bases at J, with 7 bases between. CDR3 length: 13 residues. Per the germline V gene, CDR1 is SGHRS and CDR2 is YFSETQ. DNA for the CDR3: TGCGCCAGCAGCTTGGGAGGCGCAAACATTCAGTACTTC. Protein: CASSLGGANIQYF.

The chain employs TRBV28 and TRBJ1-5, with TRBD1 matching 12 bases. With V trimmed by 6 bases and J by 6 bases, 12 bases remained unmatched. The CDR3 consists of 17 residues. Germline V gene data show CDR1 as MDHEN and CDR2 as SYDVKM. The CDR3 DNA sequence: TGTGCCAGCAGCCCCCCTACCGGGACAGGGGGCCGTCAGCCCCAGCATTTT. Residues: CASSPPTGTGGRQPQHF. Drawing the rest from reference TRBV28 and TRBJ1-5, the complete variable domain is DVKVTQSSRYLVKRTGEKVFLECVQDMDHENMFWYRQDPGLGLRLIYFSYDVKMKEKGDIPEGYSVSREKKERFSLILESASTNQTSMYLCASSPPTGTGGRQPQHFGDGTRLSIL.

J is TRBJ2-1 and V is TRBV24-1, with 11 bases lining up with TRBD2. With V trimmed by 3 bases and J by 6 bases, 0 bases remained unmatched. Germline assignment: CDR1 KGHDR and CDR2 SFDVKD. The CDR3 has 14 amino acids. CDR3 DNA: TGTGCCACCAGTGATACTAGCGGGAGCAATGAGCAGTTCTTC. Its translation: CATSDTSGSNEQFF.

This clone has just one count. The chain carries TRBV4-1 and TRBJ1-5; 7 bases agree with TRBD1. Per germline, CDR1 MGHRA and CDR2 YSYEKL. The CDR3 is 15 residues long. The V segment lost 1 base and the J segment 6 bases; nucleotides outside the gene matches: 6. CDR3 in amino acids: CASSQATGVGQPQHF. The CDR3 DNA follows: TGCGCCAGCAGCCAAGCCACAGGGGTGGGTCAGCCCCAGCATTTT.

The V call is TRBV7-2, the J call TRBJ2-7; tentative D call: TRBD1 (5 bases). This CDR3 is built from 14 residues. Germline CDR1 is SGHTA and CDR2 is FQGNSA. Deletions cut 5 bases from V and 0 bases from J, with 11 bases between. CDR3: CASSTYRNSYEQYF. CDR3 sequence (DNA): TGTGCCAGCAGCACTTACAGGAACTCCTACGAGCAGTACTTC.

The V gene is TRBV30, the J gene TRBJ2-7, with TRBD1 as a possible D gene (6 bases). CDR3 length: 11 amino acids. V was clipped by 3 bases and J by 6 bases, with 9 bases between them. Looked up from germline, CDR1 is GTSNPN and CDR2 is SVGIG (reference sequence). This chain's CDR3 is CAWSGRGEQYF. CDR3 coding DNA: TGTGCCTGGAGCGGCAGGGGCGAGCAGTACTTC.

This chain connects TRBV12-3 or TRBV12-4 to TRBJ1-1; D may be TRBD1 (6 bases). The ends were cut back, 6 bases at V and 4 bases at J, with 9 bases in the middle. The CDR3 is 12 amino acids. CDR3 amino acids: CASRLGGTEAFF. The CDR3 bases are TGTGCCAGCAGGCTAGGGGGCACTGAAGCTTTCTTT.

CDR3 nucleotides: TGTGCCTGGAATTCCGGGACAGCCTCTGAAAAACTGTTTTTT. Its protein product is CAWNSGTASEKLFF. The rearrangement joins TRBV30 to TRBJ1-4, with 7 bases fitting TRBD1. V trimming: 4 bases; J trimming: 7 bases; junction bases outside the gene matches: 9. The CDR3 totals 14 residues. Germline V gives CDR1 GTSNPN, CDR2 SVGIG (reference sequence).

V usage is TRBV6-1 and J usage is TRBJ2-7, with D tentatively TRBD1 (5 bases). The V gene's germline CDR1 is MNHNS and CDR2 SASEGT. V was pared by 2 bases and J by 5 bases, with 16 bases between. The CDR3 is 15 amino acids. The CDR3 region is CASSERRGSAHEQYF. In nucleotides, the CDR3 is TGTGCCAGCAGTGAAAGAAGGGGTTCAGCCCACGAGCAGTACTTC.

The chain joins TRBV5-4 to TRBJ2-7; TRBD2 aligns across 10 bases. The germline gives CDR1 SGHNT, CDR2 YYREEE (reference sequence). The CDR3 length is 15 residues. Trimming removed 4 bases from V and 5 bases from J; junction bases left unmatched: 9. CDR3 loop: CASSVSTSGSHEQYF. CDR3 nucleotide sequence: TGTGCCAGCAGCGTTTCGACTAGCGGGTCCCACGAGCAGTACTTC. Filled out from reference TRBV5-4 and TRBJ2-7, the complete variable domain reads ETGVTQSPTHLIKTRGQQVTLRCSSQSGHNTVSWYQQALGQGPQFIFQYYREEENGRGNFPPRFSGLQFPNYSSELNVNALELDDSALYLCASSVSTSGSHEQYFGPGTRLTVT.

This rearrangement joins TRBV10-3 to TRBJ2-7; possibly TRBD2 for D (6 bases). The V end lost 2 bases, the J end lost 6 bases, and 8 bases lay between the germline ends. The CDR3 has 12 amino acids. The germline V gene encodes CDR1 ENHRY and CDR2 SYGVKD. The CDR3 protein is CAISEVEGEQYF. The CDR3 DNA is TGTGCCATCAGTGAGGTGGAGGGCGAGCAGTACTTC.

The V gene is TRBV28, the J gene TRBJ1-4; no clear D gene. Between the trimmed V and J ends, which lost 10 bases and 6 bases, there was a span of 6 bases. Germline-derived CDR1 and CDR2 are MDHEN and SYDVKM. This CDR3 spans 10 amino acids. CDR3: CATSDEKLFF. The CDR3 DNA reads TGTGCCACTTCGGATGAAAAACTGTTTTTT.

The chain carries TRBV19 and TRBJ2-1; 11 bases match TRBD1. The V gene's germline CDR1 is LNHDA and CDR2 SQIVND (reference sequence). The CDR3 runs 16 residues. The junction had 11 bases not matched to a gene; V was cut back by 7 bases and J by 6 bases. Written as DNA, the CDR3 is TGTGCCAGTAACCCAGTGGGAGGACAGGGGGCCAATGAGCAGTTCTTC. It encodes CASNPVGGQGANEQFF.

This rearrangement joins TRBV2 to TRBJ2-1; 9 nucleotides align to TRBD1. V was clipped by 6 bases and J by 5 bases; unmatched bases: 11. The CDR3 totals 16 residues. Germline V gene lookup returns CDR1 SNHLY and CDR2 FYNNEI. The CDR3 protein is CASRSFRTGAHNEQFF. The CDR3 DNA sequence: TGTGCCAGCAGATCCTTTAGGACAGGGGCCCACAATGAGCAGTTCTTC.